These 23 T cell receptor beta chains originate from one sample sequenced in a study of blood T cell repertoires in COVID-19. Measured with immunoSEQ multiplex PCR; TCRdb has only the in-frame clones, and not every one. This table has about 100,000 clones, approximately 89% appearing once. The sequenced sample was peripheral blood. The source of these receptors is a man in his fifties or sixties with acute or convalescent COVID-19.

The chain combines TRBV13 with TRBJ2-7, with D perhaps TRBD2 (5 bases). CDR1 and CDR2 (germline): PRHDT, FYEKMQ (reference sequence). Trimming cost V 2 bases and J 3 bases, with 11 bases left between them. CDR3 length: 14 amino acids. CDR3 coding DNA: TGTGCCAGCAGCTTACAGCGGAAGGACTACGAGCAGTACTTC. Its protein is CASSLQRKDYEQYF.

The V call is TRBV19, the J call TRBJ1-2; D may be TRBD1 (5 bases). V was pared by 4 bases and J by 3 bases, with 15 bases between. CDR3 size: 15 residues. Per germline, CDR1 LNHDA and CDR2 SQIVND (reference sequence). DNA of the CDR3: TGTGCCAGTAGTAACGCAGGGAAGCTGTACTATGGCTACACCTTC. Encoded protein: CASSNAGKLYYGYTF. Drawing the rest from reference TRBV19 and TRBJ1-2, the complete variable domain is DGGITQSPKYLFRKEGQNVTLSCEQNLNHDAMYWYRQDPGQGLRLIYYSQIVNDFQKGDIAEGYSVSREKKESFPLTVTSAQKNPTAFYLCASSNAGKLYYGYTFGSGTRLTVV.

V gene TRBV10-3 combines with J gene TRBJ2-7; D might be TRBD2 (6 bases). The CDR3 consists of 12 residues. V dropped 2 bases and J dropped 4 bases, with 6 bases sitting between them. The V gene's germline CDR1 is ENHRY and CDR2 SYGVKD. CDR3 DNA sequence: TGTGCCATCAGTGAGGGGAGGTACGAGCAGTACTTC. Residues: CAISEGRYEQYF.

The chain joins TRBV19 to TRBJ2-4; possible D gene TRBD2, 5 bases. Germline loops: CDR1 LNHDA, CDR2 SQIVND (reference sequence). The CDR3 runs to 15 residues. V lost 5 bases and J 0 bases, leaving 11 bases between the germline ends. CDR3 sequence reads: CASSARLIAKNIQYF. In nucleotides, the CDR3 is TGTGCCAGTAGTGCCAGACTAATAGCCAAAAACATTCAGTACTTC.

The rearrangement links TRBV24-1 to TRBJ2-5; 8 bases are a match to TRBD2. J gave up 5 bases and V 0 bases, and 4 bases lay outside the gene matches. CDR1 is KGHDR, CDR2 SFDVKD, per germline. CDR3 length: 15 amino acids. In DNA, the CDR3 is TGTGCCACCAGTGATTTGACTAGCGGTGAGGAGACCCAGTACTTC. This encodes CATSDLTSGEETQYF.

The CDR3 sequence is CASSGTGYANTGELFF. In nucleotides, the CDR3 is TGTGCCAGCAGTGGGACAGGGTACGCGAACACCGGGGAGCTGTTTTTT. V gene TRBV6-1 combines with J gene TRBJ2-2; 8 bases are a match to TRBD1. The J segment lost 0 bases and the V segment lost 4 bases, leaving 4 bases of the junction unmatched. Germline V lookup: CDR1 MNHNS, CDR2 SASEGT. This CDR3 spans 16 amino acids.

As to this clone: Other DNA sequences in the same sample also yield this CDR3. V is TRBV5-1 and J is TRBJ1-1; D not resolved. The CDR3 totals 14 residues. The V gene lost 0 bases and the J gene lost 0 bases, with 6 bases spanning the gap. Germline lookup yields CDR1 SGHRS and CDR2 YFSETQ. The CDR3 sequence is CASSLGQMNTEAFF. The CDR3 DNA reads TGCGCCAGCAGCTTGGGACAAATGAACACTGAAGCTTTCTTT.

The chain recombines TRBV7-2 with TRBJ1-4; the D is unclear. CDR3 length: 15 amino acids. Trimming left V 3 bases short and J 7 bases short, with 15 bases between. Germline V gene lookup returns CDR1 SGHTA and CDR2 FQGNSA. CDR3 nucleotide sequence: TGTGCCAGCAGCTTCGCGGGGAGTAAAGGTGAAAAACTGTTTTTT. Its translation is CASSFAGSKGEKLFF.

This clone was detected only a few times. The chain carries TRBV6-5 and TRBJ2-1, with D possibly matching TRBD2 (6 bases). Trimming stripped 8 bases from V and 7 bases from J, with 18 bases between. This CDR3 spans 14 amino acids. Germline assignment: CDR1 MNHEY and CDR2 SVGAGI. The CDR3 DNA reads as TGTGCCAGCCGGGACTGGCCCCAGAGGAATGAGCAGTTCTTC. It specifies CASRDWPQRNEQFF.

This chain uses TRBV12-3 or TRBV12-4 with TRBJ1-1; no clear D. The ends were cut back, 3 bases at V and 10 bases at J, with 12 bases in the middle. This CDR3 spans 12 amino acids. Here the CDR3 reads CASSFPGLGAFF. Here the CDR3 DNA reads TGTGCCAGCAGTTTTCCGGGTCTAGGAGCTTTCTTT.

The chain combines TRBV6-5 with TRBJ1-2; the D is unclear. Between the trimmed V and J ends, which lost 8 bases and 5 bases, there was a span of 21 bases. Germline V gives CDR1 MNHEY, CDR2 SVGAGI. The CDR3 has 15 amino acids. CDR3 in amino acids: CASLRVGGRRYGYTF. CDR3 DNA: TGTGCCAGCCTACGGGTGGGCGGTAGGAGGTATGGCTACACCTTC.

The chain carries TRBV2 and TRBJ2-7, with D hard to call. The length of the CDR3 is 14 residues. V was cut by 3 bases and J by 0 bases, with 9 bases left in between. From germline, CDR1 is SNHLY and CDR2 FYNNEI. In nucleotides, the CDR3 is TGTGCCAGCAGTGAGTGGCCCCCCTCCTACGAGCAGTACTTC. Translated, it gives CASSEWPPSYEQYF.

This sequence joins TRBV18 and TRBJ2-5; 9 nucleotides match TRBD1. From germline, CDR1 is KGHSH and CDR2 LQKENI. CDR3 length: 16 residues. The J segment lost 4 bases and the V segment lost 4 bases, leaving 10 bases of the junction unmatched. The CDR3 coding sequence is TGTGCCAGCTCACGCGGACAGGGGCGCGCTCGAGAGACCCAGTACTTC. This translates into CASSRGQGRARETQYF.

The genes are TRBV19 and TRBJ1-1, with 7 nucleotides matching TRBD1. Germline loops: CDR1 LNHDA, CDR2 SQIVND (reference sequence). The V gene end was trimmed by 9 bases and the J gene end by 1 base; junction bases not matched to a gene: 11. This CDR3 spans 15 amino acids. CDR3 amino acids: CASQTSGQPNTEAFF. CDR3 DNA sequence: TGTGCCAGCCAGACCTCGGGACAGCCGAACACTGAAGCTTTCTTT. Full variable domain (rest looked up from reference TRBV19 and TRBJ1-1): DGGITQSPKYLFRKEGQNVTLSCEQNLNHDAMYWYRQDPGQGLRLIYYSQIVNDFQKGDIAEGYSVSREKKESFPLTVTSAQKNPTAFYLCASQTSGQPNTEAFFGQGTRLTVV.

This sequence joins TRBV7-3 and TRBJ2-1, with D tentatively TRBD1 (6 bases). The CDR3 consists of 15 residues. Germline lookup yields CDR1 SGHTA and CDR2 FQGTGA. The ends were cut back, 0 bases at V and 7 bases at J, with 13 bases in the middle. The chain's CDR3 is CASSLTPRRGNEQFF. The DNA for the CDR3 is TGTGCCAGCAGCTTAACCCCACGTAGGGGGAATGAGCAGTTCTTC.

The rearrangement links TRBV12-2 to TRBJ2-2; TRBD1 was called by the table and not checked on the DNA. TRBV12-2 is classified as a pseudogene. The CDR3 extends over 13 amino acids. The CDR3 DNA sequence: TGTGCAAGTCGCTTTGGCAACACCGGGGAGCTGTTTTTT. Encoded protein: CASRFGNTGELFF.

The chain employs TRBV21-1 and TRBJ1-5; the DNA was not compared with TRBD1, the D call given in the table. TRBV21-1 represents a pseudogene. The CDR3 is 16 amino acids. CDR3 in amino acids: CASSKADRGLNQPQHF. The CDR3 DNA follows: TGTGCCAGCAGCAAAGCTGACAGGGGACTTAATCAGCCCCAGCATTTT.

As regards this clone: The identical CDR3 is also encoded by other nucleotide sequences in the sample. The CDR3 DNA follows: TGCGCCAGCAGCTTGGTCGCAGGGGTAACAGATACGCAGTATTTT. Translating it yields CASSLVAGVTDTQYF. This chain links TRBV5-1 with TRBJ2-3; tentative D call: TRBD1 (6 bases). The CDR3 covers 15 residues. The germline CDR1 and CDR2 sequences are SGHRS and YFSETQ. Trimming left V 0 bases short and J 3 bases short, with 11 bases between.

The genes are TRBV7-8 and TRBJ2-3; a possible D gene is TRBD1 (5 bases). V was clipped by 1 base and J by 3 bases, with 11 bases between them. Germline V CDR1 and CDR2: SGHVS, FQNEAQ. This CDR3 comprises 15 residues. The CDR3: CASSLDGRETDTQYF. The CDR3, as DNA: TGTGCCAGCAGCTTAGATGGCAGGGAAACAGATACGCAGTATTTT.

The sample holds one count of this clone. The V gene is TRBV13, the J gene TRBJ1-3; D uncertain. The CDR3 consists of 17 residues. Trimming took 1 base from V and 0 from J, leaving 13 bases between them. CDR1 is PRHDT and CDR2 is FYEKMQ in the germline V gene (reference sequence). CDR3 region: CASSLASGRPSGNTIYF. The CDR3 bases are TGTGCCAGCAGCTTAGCCAGCGGACGACCCTCTGGAAACACCATATATTTT.

This clone was seen just once. This rearrangement joins TRBV6-5 to TRBJ1-2; D is ambiguous. Germline-derived CDR1 and CDR2 are MNHEY and SVGAGI. The CDR3 consists of 11 residues. Trimming took off 4 bases at V and 8 bases at J, with 8 bases between the two ends. Here the CDR3 DNA reads TGTGCCAGCAGTTCGGACTGGGGCTACACCTTC. Residues: CASSSDWGYTF.

The chain uses TRBV28 and TRBJ2-3; no firm D call. This CDR3 comprises 14 residues. Trimming stripped 6 bases from V and 6 bases from J, with 16 bases between. Germline V gives CDR1 MDHEN, CDR2 SYDVKM. CDR3 loop: CASSPDRGGDTQYF. The CDR3, as DNA: TGTGCCAGCAGCCCTGACCGAGGTGGGGATACGCAGTATTTT.

J is TRBJ2-1 and V is TRBV27; tentative D call: TRBD2 (6 bases). Germline lookup yields CDR1 MNHEY and CDR2 SMNVEV (reference sequence). The V end lost 1 base, the J end lost 3 bases, and 13 bases lay between the germline ends. The CDR3 sequence is 16 residues long. The DNA of the CDR3 is TGTGCCAGCAGTTTATTAGGAGGGTTGGGCTACAATGAGCAGTTCTTC. Translation gives CASSLLGGLGYNEQFF.